This TCR beta chain was identified in a study of blood T cell repertoires in COVID-19. Study overall: Researchers got acute and convalescent COVID-19 samples from the United States, Italy and Spain. PBMCs, B-cell-depleted T cells, or T cells provided the cDNA or gDNA that made up the material.

The CDR3 totals 15 residues. Germline V gene sequence: CDR1 PRHDT, CDR2 FYEKMQ (reference sequence). V was pared by 5 bases and J by 4 bases, with 9 bases of the junction left unmatched. Assay used: immunoSEQ multiplex PCR; TCRdb lists only in-frame clones, some missing. This sample has under 95,000 clones, with roughly 89% found just once. This clone showed up just once. The chain recombines TRBV13 with TRBJ1-2; 8 positions agree with TRBD1. The receptor's source is a woman aged 50 to 60 with acute or convalescent COVID-19. Sequencing was carried out using peripheral blood. The CDR3 loop reads CASSPDRGGAYGYTF. DNA for the CDR3: TGTGCCAGCAGCCCCGACAGGGGAGGGGCCTATGGCTACACCTTC.